The 24 T cell receptor beta chains given below trace back to one sample, sequenced in a study of T cells after yellow fever vaccination. One entry per CDR3 protein, called by TCRdb with MiXCR from the 5' RACE reads. The sample has around 590,000 distinct CDR3 sequences; more than 9% are singletons. The source was PBMCs, collected on the day of the yellow fever booster vaccination. These receptors came from a man under 40 who received the YFV17D yellow fever vaccine.

This clonotype was found a few times. J is TRBJ2-7 and V is TRBV6-2 or TRBV6-3, with D possibly TRBD1 on 6 matching bases. The V end lost 2 bases, the J end lost 2 bases, and 13 bases lay between the germline ends. This CDR3 has 15 amino acids. From germline, CDR1 is MNHEY and CDR2 SVGEGT. CDR3 in amino acids: CASSYPYRVPYEQYF. For the CDR3, the DNA is TGTGCCAGCAGTTACCCGTACAGGGTGCCCTACGAGCAGTACTTC.

This clonotype was found a few times. This rearrangement joins TRBV12-3 or TRBV12-4 to TRBJ2-7, with D hard to call. This CDR3 spans 13 amino acids. Between the trimmed V and J ends, which lost 6 bases and 2 bases, there was a span of 11 bases. The CDR3 DNA sequence: TGTGCCAGCAGCTTGAATGGTCCCTACGAGCAGTACTTC. Protein sequence: CASSLNGPYEQYF.

The chain combines TRBV30 with TRBJ2-3; a possible D gene is TRBD2 (6 bases). Germline V gives CDR1 GTSNPN, CDR2 SVGIG (reference sequence). The V end was cut by 2 bases, the J end by 2 bases, with 11 bases between. This CDR3 region has 14 residues. The CDR3 DNA is TGTGCCTGGAGTCTGGCGGGAATCACAGATACGCAGTATTTT. Its protein product is CAWSLAGITDTQYF.

V is TRBV10-3 and J is TRBJ1-5; D is uncertain. The CDR3 is made up of 15 amino acids. With 4 bases removed from V and 0 bases from J, the gap between germline ends came to 10 bases. Germline values: CDR1 ENHRY, CDR2 SYGVKD. This CDR3 is CAISAGAGSNQPQHF. CDR3 coding DNA: TGTGCCATCAGTGCGGGCGCAGGTAGCAATCAGCCCCAGCATTTT.

This clonotype has more than one count but fewer than ten. CDR3 protein: CASCGPGGTGELFF. The CDR3 DNA sequence: TGTGCCAGCTGTGGACCCGGGGGTACCGGGGAGCTGTTTTTT. The rearrangement links TRBV6-2 or TRBV6-3 to TRBJ2-2; D may be TRBD2 (6 bases). From germline, CDR1 is MNHEY and CDR2 SVGEGT. This CDR3 comprises 14 residues. V dropped 8 bases and J dropped 5 bases, with 15 bases sitting between them.

This clonotype occurred a few times. The V gene is TRBV29-1, the J gene TRBJ2-1, with 11 bases fitting TRBD2. Looked up from germline, CDR1 is SQVTM and CDR2 is ANQGSEA. Trimming took 6 bases from V and 0 from J; bases not matched to a gene: 16. The CDR3 runs to 19 residues. The DNA for the CDR3 is TGCAGCGTCCTACCCCCCCTTACTAGCGGGAGAGTCTCCTACAATGAGCAGTTCTTC. This gives the protein CSVLPPLTSGRVSYNEQFF.

The V call is TRBV28, the J call TRBJ2-7, with D perhaps assigned TRBD1 or TRBD2 (7 bases each). V was trimmed by 3 bases and J by 5 bases, leaving 11 bases between them. The germline gives CDR1 MDHEN, CDR2 SYDVKM. The CDR3 covers 13 residues. The CDR3 nucleotides read TGTGCCAGCAGTTTCAGGGGGGGAAACGAGCAGTACTTC. This gives the protein CASSFRGGNEQYF. The variable domain in full, with the rest retrieved from reference TRBV28 and TRBJ2-7, is DVKVTQSSRYLVKRTGEKVFLECVQDMDHENMFWYRQDPGLGLRLIYFSYDVKMKEKGDIPEGYSVSREKKERFSLILESASTNQTSMYLCASSFRGGNEQYFGPGTRLTVT.

This clonotype was counted at least ten times. The gene calls are TRBV20-1 and TRBJ2-5, with 11 bases fitting TRBD2. The V gene end was trimmed by 0 bases and the J gene end by 4 bases; junction bases not matched to a gene: 4. This CDR3 comprises 15 residues. Germline V gene lookup returns CDR1 DFQATT and CDR2 SNEGSKA (reference sequence). The CDR3 region is CSARDILAGVETQYF. CDR3 sequence (DNA): TGCAGTGCTAGAGATATACTAGCGGGAGTAGAGACCCAGTACTTC.

At least ten counts were recorded for this clonotype. The chain carries TRBV5-6 and TRBJ2-1; TRBD2 matches 13 bases. The J segment lost 4 bases and the V segment lost 1 base, leaving 2 bases of the junction unmatched. The CDR3 runs 16 residues. CDR1 SGHDT and CDR2 YYEEEE come from the germline V gene. As DNA, the CDR3 is TGTGCCAGCAGCTTGAGGACTAGCGGGAGTTACAATGAGCAGTTCTTC. Translating gives CASSLRTSGSYNEQFF.

V usage is TRBV29-1 and J usage is TRBJ1-1; TRBD1 is a possible D gene (6 bases). Trimming cost V 3 bases and J 7 bases, with 21 bases left between them. Germline V lookup: CDR1 SQVTM, CDR2 ANQGSEA. CDR3 size: 15 residues. The CDR3 bases are TGCAGCGTTGAGGTGTCAGGGGAGTCCTTTGGTGAAGCTTTCTTT. It encodes CSVEVSGESFGEAFF.

This clonotype occurred a few times. V gene TRBV24-1 combines with J gene TRBJ2-1; 7 bases are shared with TRBD1. There are 15 residues in the CDR3. CDR1 KGHDR and CDR2 SFDVKD come from the germline V gene. With 0 bases clipped from V and 10 bases from J, the junction kept 8 bases outside the gene matches. The CDR3 region is CATSDLGGQSGEQFF. Written as DNA, the CDR3 is TGTGCCACCAGTGATTTGGGGGGACAGTCCGGGGAGCAGTTCTTC.

This clonotype was detected a few times. The chain links TRBV5-8 to TRBJ2-1; 7 positions agree with TRBD2. CDR1 is SGHTS, CDR2 YDEGEE, per germline. With V trimmed by 0 bases and J by 10 bases, 10 bases remained unmatched. The CDR3 has 15 residues. The CDR3 sequence: CASSLGTALAVEQFF. The CDR3 region has the DNA TGTGCCAGCAGCTTGGGCACCGCTCTAGCGGTAGAGCAGTTCTTC.

V is TRBV5-1 and J is TRBJ2-2, with 7 positions matching TRBD2. The trim removed 1 base at V and 1 base at J, leaving 1 base unmatched. Germline assignment: CDR1 SGHRS and CDR2 YFSETQ. The length of the CDR3 is 15 residues. The CDR3 nucleotides read TGCGCCAGCAGCTTGCCTAGCGGGAACACCGGGGAGCTGTTTTTT. Protein: CASSLPSGNTGELFF.

This clonotype occurred a few times. The chain recombines TRBV15 with TRBJ1-1; D gene uncertain. Germline V gene sequence: CDR1 LNHNV, CDR2 YYDKDF (reference sequence). The germline V and J ends were trimmed by 3 bases and 6 bases, with 14 bases remaining between them. The CDR3 is 14 residues long. Written as DNA, the CDR3 is TGTGCCACCAGCAGGCTCCTAAGCGGGTCTGAAGCTTTCTTT. Its translation: CATSRLLSGSEAFF.

The rearrangement links TRBV14 to TRBJ2-1; a possible D gene is TRBD2 (6 bases). V lost 1 base, J lost 7 bases, and 11 bases lay in between. CDR3 length equals 14 residues. The germline V gene encodes CDR1 SGHDN and CDR2 FVKESK. The CDR3 DNA sequence: TGTGCCAGCAGCCAAGGGCTAGCGCGTAATGAGCAGTTCTTC. Translating it yields CASSQGLARNEQFF.

The chain has TRBV20-1 and TRBJ2-1; D ambiguous. Germline V lookup: CDR1 DFQATT, CDR2 SNEGSKA (reference sequence). Trimming pared 6 bases from V and 4 bases from J, leaving 19 bases between. The CDR3 is 15 amino acids. The CDR3 reads CSATDPGESYNEQFF. DNA of the CDR3: TGCAGTGCAACAGACCCCGGAGAGTCTTACAATGAGCAGTTCTTC.

This clonotype was picked up a small number of times. The chain has TRBV19 and TRBJ2-5; D unresolved. Trimming cost V 3 bases and J 5 bases, with 10 bases left between them. The CDR3 is 13 amino acids. Germline assignment: CDR1 LNHDA and CDR2 SQIVND (reference sequence). The CDR3 region is CASSIGSWETQYF. As DNA, the CDR3 is TGTGCCAGTAGTATTGGGTCATGGGAGACCCAGTACTTC.

There are a few counts of this clonotype. The chain combines TRBV4-2 with TRBJ2-1, with 7 bases aligning to TRBD1. Per the germline V gene, CDR1 is LGHNA and CDR2 is YNFKEQ. V lost 6 bases and J lost 5; bases outside the gene matches: 7. This CDR3 is built from 14 residues. Here the CDR3 DNA reads TGTGCCAGCAGACGCCGACAGGGTAACAATGAGCAGTTCTTC. Translating it yields CASRRRQGNNEQFF.

This clonotype showed up just a few times. The chain employs TRBV6-2 or TRBV6-3 and TRBJ1-4; unclear D gene. The V end lost 7 bases, the J end lost 8 bases, and 17 bases lay between the germline ends. This CDR3 region has 14 residues. The germline V gene has CDR1 MNHEY and CDR2 SVGEGT. Here the CDR3 reads CASNQRRTEEKLFF. In DNA, the CDR3 is TGTGCCAGCAACCAAAGGCGGACGGAAGAAAAACTGTTTTTT.

This clonotype was observed a handful of times. The CDR3, as DNA: TGTGCCAGCAGCGCCGGGACAGAGCCTAGCACAGATACGCAGTATTTT. This gives the protein CASSAGTEPSTDTQYF. V gene TRBV9 combines with J gene TRBJ2-3, with 7 bases matching TRBD1. The CDR3 is 16 residues long. The V and J ends lost 3 bases and 0 bases, in that order; junction bases with no gene match: 7. Germline CDR1 is SGDLS and CDR2 is YYNGEE.

In its sample, this clonotype was seen a few times. This chain joins TRBV4-3 and TRBJ2-7; no firm D call. The CDR3 spans 15 residues. With 1 base removed from V and 5 bases from J, the gap between germline ends came to 15 bases. Germline V gene lookup returns CDR1 LGHNA and CDR2 YSLEER. CDR3 nucleotides: TGCGCCAGCAGCCAAGTGTACGGAGCCCCGGACGAGCAGTACTTC. Its translation: CASSQVYGAPDEQYF.

The J gene is TRBJ2-1, the V gene TRBV18, with D possibly being TRBD1 (5 bases). There are 14 residues in the CDR3. Per the germline V gene, CDR1 is KGHSH and CDR2 is LQKENI. Trimming cost V 3 bases and J 6 bases, with 12 bases left between them. The CDR3 sequence: CASSPSRQTNEQFF. The CDR3 nucleotides are TGTGCCAGCTCACCCTCCCGACAGACCAATGAGCAGTTCTTC.

This clonotype was seen at least ten times. The CDR3 here is CASSLKPGHRNEKLFF. DNA of the CDR3: TGCGCCAGCAGCCTCAAGCCGGGACACAGGAATGAAAAACTGTTTTTT. This chain connects TRBV5-1 to TRBJ1-4, with a weak D call TRBD1 (6 bases). The length of the CDR3 is 16 residues. V dropped 4 bases and J dropped 5 bases, with 18 bases sitting between them. Germline V lookup: CDR1 SGHRS, CDR2 YFSETQ.

This sequence joins TRBV28 and TRBJ2-4, with no clear D. The germline gives CDR1 MDHEN, CDR2 SYDVKM. This CDR3 comprises 14 residues. With 6 bases removed from V and 8 bases from J, the gap between germline ends came to 17 bases. In DNA form, the CDR3 reads TGTGCCAGCAGCACGCCGGCCAGCCTGGACATTCAGTACTTC. Protein product: CASSTPASLDIQYF.